The 5 T cell receptor beta chains listed next were all sequenced from one sample in a study of blood T cells in healthy people across ages. The second PCR ran about 6 to 11 cycles with a sample-barcoded 5' primer and J-beta primers. TCRdb reprocessed the 5' RACE reads via MiXCR and lists one record per CDR3 protein. The table records just over 800,000 distinct CDR3 sequences, 62% of them present only once. Material: blood. The receptors stem from a man aged 30 to 45 in good health.

This rearrangement joins TRBV6-6 to TRBJ2-3, with 7 bases identical to TRBD2. Per the germline V gene, CDR1 is MNHNY and CDR2 is SVGAGI (reference sequence). V dropped 2 bases and J dropped 2; count of bases not matched to a gene: 7. The length of the CDR3 is 16 residues. The DNA of the CDR3 is TGTGCCAGCAGTTACGGCTTCGCGGGGGACACAGATACGCAGTATTTT. It translates to CASSYGFAGDTDTQYF.

This sequence joins TRBV6-2 or TRBV6-3 and TRBJ2-6, with TRBD1 matching over 7 bases. With 8 bases clipped from V and 2 bases from J, the junction kept 33 bases outside the gene matches. Germline V CDR1 and CDR2: MNHEY, SVGEGT. This CDR3 spans 24 amino acids. The CDR3 reads CASPRPILGTDIRITLPGANVLTF. CDR3 nucleotides: TGTGCCAGCCCCCGGCCGATACTGGGGACAGACATTAGAATTACTCTCCCTGGGGCCAACGTCCTGACTTTC.

The chain combines TRBV20-1 with TRBJ2-1, with no clear D. V was shortened by 7 bases and J by 0 bases, with 13 bases between the two germline ends. Germline V gene sequence: CDR1 DFQATT, CDR2 SNEGSKA (reference sequence). This CDR3 is 14 amino acids long. CDR3 sequence (DNA): TGCAGTGGCCTGGACGTACCCTCCTACAATGAGCAGTTCTTC. It yields the protein CSGLDVPSYNEQFF.

The rearrangement joins TRBV2 to TRBJ1-2; 7 bases map to TRBD1. The ends lost 6 bases at V and 5 bases at J; junction bases unmatched: 9. The CDR3 covers 14 residues. Germline V lookup: CDR1 SNHLY, CDR2 FYNNEI. The CDR3 nucleotides read TGTGCCAGCAGCACACAGGGGTCCCCTTATGGCTACACCTTC. Translated, it gives CASSTQGSPYGYTF.

The V and J genes are TRBV5-5 and TRBJ2-1; no clear D gene. The CDR3 loop spans 10 amino acids. Germline CDR1 and CDR2: SGHKS and YYEKEE (reference sequence). Trimming removed 0 bases at V and 9 bases at J, with 1 base between. The CDR3, as DNA: TGTGCCAGCAGCTTGGTTGAGCAGTTCTTC. Its translation is CASSLVEQFF.